This T cell receptor (beta chain) originates from a study of T cells in Graves' hyperthyroidism and ophthalmopathy. For the study at large: Peripheral blood was acquired at first diagnosis, ahead of any therapy whatsoever. Study-level results: It was a median approximately 6 months before onset that the model predicted ophthalmopathy.

This CDR3 is built from 14 residues. V lost 10 bases and J 3 bases, leaving 18 bases between the germline ends. Germline V lookup: CDR1 MNHNS, CDR2 SASEGT. There are many counts of this clonotype. The antigen is not known. RNA transcripts gave rise to amplified TCR beta CDR3 regions. A set of HTBI primers served as the primers for a first-round RT-PCR of the TCR CDR3. Via MiXCR, TCRdb re-called the multiplex PCR reads, giving one row per CDR3 protein. Of some 210,000 distinct CDR3 sequences in the sample, approximately 17% are singletons; the top ten hold 50%. Sequenced sample: blood. The clonotype was recovered from a man aged 50-60 years with Graves' hyperthyroidism. This sequence joins TRBV6-1 and TRBJ2-5, with D unresolved. CDR3 sequence: CATKLRWLEETQYF. For the CDR3, the DNA is TGTGCCACCAAGCTAAGGTGGCTAGAAGAGACCCAGTACTTC.